Sequencing of this T cell receptor (beta chain) was carried out in a study of PD-L1 blockade in urothelial cancer. Study information: Intravenous atezolizumab, 1,200 mg every 3 weeks, was begun by patients around 2014. In the patient group, about 90% of the roughly 29 were males with bladder-origin urothelial cancer. A median roughly 150,000 T cells were found in blood samples. Findings of the study overall: It was durable-benefit patients whose tumor-associated blood clones expanded more at 3 weeks.

Worth noting for this clone: Its antigen is still unknown.

The CDR3 contains 15 residues. Germline CDR1 is MNHNS and CDR2 is SASEGT. V was shortened by 7 bases and J by 1 base, with 14 bases between the two germline ends. Libraries were prepared by immunoSEQ multiplex PCR; TCRdb keeps only in-frame clonotypes and omits some of them. The table lists 50,000 to 60,000 clones, 84% of them singletons. The genes are TRBV6-1 and TRBJ1-3; D uncertain. This sample comprised PBMCs, obtained around atezolizumab (anti-PD-L1) treatment. The source of this sequence is a man between 40 and 49 years old with urothelial cancer. The CDR3 bases are TGTGCCAGCACCAGAGACATATCATCTGGAAACACCATATATTTT. This gives the protein CASTRDISSGNTIYF.